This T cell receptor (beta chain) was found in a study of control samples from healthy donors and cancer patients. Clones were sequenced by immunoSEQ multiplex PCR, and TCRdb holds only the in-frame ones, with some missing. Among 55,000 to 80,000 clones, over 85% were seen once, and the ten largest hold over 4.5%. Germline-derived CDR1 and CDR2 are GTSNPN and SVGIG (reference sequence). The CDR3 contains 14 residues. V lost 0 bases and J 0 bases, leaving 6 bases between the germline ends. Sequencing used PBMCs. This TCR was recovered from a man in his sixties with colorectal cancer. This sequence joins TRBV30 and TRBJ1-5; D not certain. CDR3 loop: CAWSVGSSNQPQHF. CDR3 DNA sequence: TGTGCCTGGAGTGTGGGCAGTAGCAATCAGCCCCAGCATTTT.